Detailed here is one T cell receptor (beta chain). This clonotype has a handful of counts. The antigen it recognizes is unknown. The sample holds no much larger clone one base away, and base qualities are not on file. The sequencer listed for this sample is Illumina HiSeq 1500. TCRdb applied fastp at Q25 and MiXCR to the public reads, then kept only in-frame beta chains. Every distinct CDR3 protein forms one entry, paired with its most common genes and DNA. Recorded for this sample are a few hundred thousand distinct CDR3 sequences; about 33% of them occurred a single time. Clones ranked in the top ten supply roughly 15% of the sample. This sample was taken from a study of T cell repertoires in cytomegalovirus infection (dated by TCRdb to about 2019). Looking at the study overall: Recently identified HLA-C-restricted CMV epitopes, whose presentation resists viral immunomodulation, were targeted by peptide stimulations together with well-studied HLA-B-restricted epitopes. Donor HLA type was relevant to the analysis, as public TCR beta signatures indicated carriage of CMV infection together with the matching HLA type.

Here V drops 1 base and J drops 5 bases, and the junction holds 5 bases not matched to any gene. The CDR3, cysteine through phenylalanine, is 16 amino acids long. This entry keeps only the CDR3 DNA: 48 bases, framed from base 1. According to the germline V gene, CDR1 reads MGHRA and CDR2 reads YSYEKL. The treatment or condition label on this specimen signifies: in vitro stimulation with specific CMV peptide epitopes to enrich CMV-specific T cells. Overall results and qualifications from the work: Cumulative frequency of public TCR beta family members discriminated carriers of CMV infection plus the relevant HLA type in this cohort and an independent 352-donor cohort. The ex vivo response was dominated by HLA-C-restricted CMV-specific TCR beta clonotypes, and the single most frequent clonotype in two of eight donors was supplied by these HLA-C-restricted clonotypes.

The clonotype originates from a human donor in good health (CMV status not recorded). Some clones in this sample may be carry-over from other donors' samples. The sample here was cultured PBMCs, taken from culture after CMV antigen stimulation. The sequence is built from TRBV4-1 and TRBJ2-3; TRBD2 aligns with 11 central bases. The DNA sequence is as follows: TGCGCCAGCAGCCAAGTTTTAACTAGCGGGAGAGATACGCAGTATTTT. This yields the protein CASSQVLTSGRDTQYF.